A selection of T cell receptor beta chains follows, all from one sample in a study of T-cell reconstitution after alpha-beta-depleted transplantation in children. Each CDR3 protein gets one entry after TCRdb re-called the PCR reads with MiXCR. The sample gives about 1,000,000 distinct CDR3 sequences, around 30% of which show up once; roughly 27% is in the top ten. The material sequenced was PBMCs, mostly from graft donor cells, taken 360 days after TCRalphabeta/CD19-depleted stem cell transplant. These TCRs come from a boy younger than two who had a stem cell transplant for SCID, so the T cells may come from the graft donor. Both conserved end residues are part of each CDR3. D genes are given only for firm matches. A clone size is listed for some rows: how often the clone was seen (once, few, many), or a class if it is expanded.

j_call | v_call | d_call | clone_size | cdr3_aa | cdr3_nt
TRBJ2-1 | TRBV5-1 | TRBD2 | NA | CASSLGLAGYLKSYNEQFF | TGCGCCAGCAGCTTGGGACTAGCGGGGTATTTAAAATCCTACAATGAGCAGTTCTTC
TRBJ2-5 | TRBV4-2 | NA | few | CASSQVGLAGETQYF | TGTGCCAGCAGCCAAGTGGGGTTAGCCGGAGAGACCCAGTACTTC
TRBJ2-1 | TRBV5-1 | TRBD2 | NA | CASSLLGGGGDEQFF | TGCGCCAGCAGCTTGCTTGGCGGGGGGGGCGATGAGCAGTTCTTC
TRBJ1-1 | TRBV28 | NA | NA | CASSLFLLGGVAGDMNTEAFF | TGTGCCAGCAGTTTATTTCTCCTGGGTGGGGTGGCAGGGGACATGAACACTGAAGCTTTCTTT
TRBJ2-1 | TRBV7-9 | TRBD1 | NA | CASSRQGAHGEQFF | TGTGCCAGCAGCCGACAGGGGGCCCACGGTGAGCAGTTCTTC
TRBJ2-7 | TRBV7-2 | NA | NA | CASSPQEGREQYF | TGTGCCAGCAGCCCGCAGGAGGGAAGGGAGCAGTACTTC
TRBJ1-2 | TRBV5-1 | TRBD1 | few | CASSLGQGASGYTF | TGCGCCAGCAGCTTGGGACAGGGGGCTAGTGGCTACACCTTC
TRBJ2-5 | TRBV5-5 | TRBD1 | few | CASSPPPRGQGETQYF | TGTGCCAGCAGCCCCCCCCCTCGGGGACAGGGAGAGACCCAGTACTTC
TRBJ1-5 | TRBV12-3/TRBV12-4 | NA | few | CASSGDGAGNQPQHF | TGTGCCAGCAGTGGGGATGGTGCAGGCAATCAGCCCCAGCATTTT
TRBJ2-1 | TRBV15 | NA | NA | CATSRGGNYNEQFF | TGTGCCACCAGCAGAGGCGGGAACTACAATGAGCAGTTCTTC
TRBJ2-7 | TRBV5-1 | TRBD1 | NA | CASSLAGGTGNEQYF | TGCGCCAGCAGCTTGGCCGGCGGGACAGGGAACGAGCAGTACTTC
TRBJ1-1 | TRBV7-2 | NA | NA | CASSAGHANTEAFF | TGTGCCAGCAGCGCGGGACACGCGAACACTGAAGCTTTCTTT
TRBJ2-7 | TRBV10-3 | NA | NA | CAISESHTGTYEQYF | TGTGCCATCAGTGAGTCTCATACAGGGACCTACGAGCAGTACTTC
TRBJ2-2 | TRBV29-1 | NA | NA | CSVPRAANTGELFF | TGCAGCGTACCCCGGGCAGCGAACACCGGGGAGCTGTTTTTT
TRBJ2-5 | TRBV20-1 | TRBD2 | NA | CSPDVNNILAGGETQYF | TGCAGCCCCGATGTGAACAATATCTTAGCGGGGGGGGAGACCCAGTACTTC
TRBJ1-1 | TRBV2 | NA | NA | CATGDAPNTEAFF | TGTGCTACCGGGGACGCCCCGAATACTGAAGCTTTCTTT
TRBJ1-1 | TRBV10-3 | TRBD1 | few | CAISEQGVNTEAFF | TGTGCCATCAGTGAGCAGGGGGTGAACACTGAAGCTTTCTTT
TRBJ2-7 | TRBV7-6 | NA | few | CASSHDPSILSEQYF | TGTGCCAGCAGCCACGACCCGTCAATTTTAAGCGAGCAGTACTTC
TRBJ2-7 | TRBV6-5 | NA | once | CASSYLHRGAGEQYF | TGTGCCAGCAGTTACCTCCACCGGGGTGCGGGCGAGCAGTACTTC
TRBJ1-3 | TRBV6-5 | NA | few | CASSYRAGLGNTIYF | TGTGCCAGCAGTTATCGGGCAGGGCTTGGAAACACCATATATTTT
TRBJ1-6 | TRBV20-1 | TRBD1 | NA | CSARDQGEPLHF | TGCAGTGCTAGAGATCAGGGGGAGCCCCTCCACTTT
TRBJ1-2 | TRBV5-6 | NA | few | CASSFIGSQSYGYTF | TGTGCCAGCAGCTTTATAGGCAGCCAATCTTATGGCTACACCTTC
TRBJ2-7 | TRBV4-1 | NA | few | CASSQPGQEQYF | TGCGCCAGCAGCCAACCCGGACAGGAGCAGTACTTC
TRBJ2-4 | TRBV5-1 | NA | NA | CASREMMAKNIQYF | TGCGCCAGCAGGGAAATGATGGCCAAAAACATTCAGTACTTC
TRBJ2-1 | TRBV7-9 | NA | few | CASSLGSAIYNEQFF | TGTGCCAGCAGCTTAGGGTCGGCCATCTACAATGAGCAGTTCTTC
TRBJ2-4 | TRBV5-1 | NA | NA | CASSLRVGVAKNIQYF | TGCGCCAGCAGCTTGAGAGTAGGGGTAGCCAAAAACATTCAGTACTTC
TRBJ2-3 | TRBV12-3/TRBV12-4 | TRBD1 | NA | CASTPTRGPGTDTQYF | TGTGCCAGCACCCCTACCAGGGGGCCGGGCACAGATACGCAGTATTTT
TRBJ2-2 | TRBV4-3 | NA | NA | CASSQDHGIANTGELFF | TGCGCCAGCAGCCAAGATCATGGAATTGCGAACACCGGGGAGCTGTTTTTT
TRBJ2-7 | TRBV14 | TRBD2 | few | CASSPDNVAGAAQYF | TGTGCCAGCAGCCCCGATAATGTAGCGGGGGCGGCGCAGTACTTC
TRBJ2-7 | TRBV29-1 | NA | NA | CSVAPTIPYEQYF | TGCAGCGTTGCCCCAACAATCCCCTACGAGCAGTACTTC
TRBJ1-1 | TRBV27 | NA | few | CASSLSRVAEAFF | TGTGCCAGCAGTTTATCAAGGGTGGCTGAAGCTTTCTTT
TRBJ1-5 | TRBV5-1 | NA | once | CASSRQPQHF | TGCGCCAGCAGCCGTCAGCCCCAGCATTTT
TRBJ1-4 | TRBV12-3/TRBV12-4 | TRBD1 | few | CASTPTGYNEKLFF | TGTGCCAGCACCCCGACAGGGTATAATGAAAAACTGTTTTTT
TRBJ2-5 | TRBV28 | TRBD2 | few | CASSPSLAGGQETQYF | TGTGCCAGCAGCCCATCCCTAGCGGGGGGGCAGGAGACCCAGTACTTC
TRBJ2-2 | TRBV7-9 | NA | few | CASSSTTGAGELFF | TGTGCCAGCAGCTCGACGACGGGCGCCGGGGAGCTGTTTTTT
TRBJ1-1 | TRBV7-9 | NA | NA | CASSGRLEAFF | TGTGCCAGCAGCGGACGGCTGGAAGCTTTCTTT
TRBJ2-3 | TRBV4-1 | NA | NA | CASSPHGQGADTQYF | TGCGCCAGCAGCCCGCATGGACAAGGAGCAGATACGCAGTATTTT
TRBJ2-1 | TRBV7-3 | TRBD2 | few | CASSVLAAGDNEQFF | TGTGCCAGCAGCGTTCTAGCGGCAGGTGACAATGAGCAGTTCTTC
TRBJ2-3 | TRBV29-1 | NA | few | CSVGPQRADTQYF | TGCAGCGTTGGCCCCCAGAGGGCAGATACGCAGTATTTT
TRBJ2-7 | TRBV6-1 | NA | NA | CASSHGGGNEQYF | TGTGCCAGCTCTCACGGGGGAGGCAACGAGCAGTACTTC
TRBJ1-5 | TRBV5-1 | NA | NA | CASSLPLQGSNQPQHF | TGCGCCAGCAGCCTGCCCCTTCAGGGGAGCAATCAGCCCCAGCATTTT
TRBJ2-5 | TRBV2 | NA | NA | CASVGREETQYF | TGTGCCAGCGTAGGTCGAGAGGAGACCCAGTACTTC
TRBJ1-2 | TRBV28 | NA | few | CASSLWFGLGEREKNYGYTF | TGTGCCAGCAGTTTATGGTTTGGTCTTGGGGAGCGGGAAAAAAACTATGGCTACACCTTC
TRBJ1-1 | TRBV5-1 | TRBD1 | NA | CASSRSGTGATNTEAFF | TGCGCCAGCAGCCGTTCCGGGACAGGGGCTACGAACACTGAAGCTTTCTTT
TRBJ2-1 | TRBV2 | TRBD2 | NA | CASSEPLAGSYNEQFF | TGTGCCAGCAGTGAGCCCTTAGCGGGGTCCTACAATGAGCAGTTCTTC
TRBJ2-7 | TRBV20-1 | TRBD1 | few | CSATGTGDLSYEQYF | TGCAGTGCTACTGGGACAGGGGATCTCTCCTACGAGCAGTACTTC
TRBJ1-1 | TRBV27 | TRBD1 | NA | CASSLSLKGATEAFF | TGTGCCAGCAGTTTATCGCTGAAGGGGGCGACTGAAGCTTTCTTT
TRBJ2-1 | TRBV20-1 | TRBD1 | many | CSARTGTGSSYNEQFF | TGCAGTGCTAGAACCGGGACAGGGAGCTCCTACAATGAGCAGTTCTTC